The 8 T cell receptor beta chains given below trace back to one sample, sequenced in a study of cytomegalovirus exposure and HLA in healthy donors (dated by TCRdb to about 2017). Library construction relied on the immunoSEQ multiplex PCR assay. TCRdb re-hosts the immuneACCESS table, in-frame sequences only. Its copies lack some clones; in the studies checked, an unresolved V gene accounts for under half of them, and the cause for the rest is not known. Here the sample has more than 250,000 clones; about 85% occur a single time. Approximately 1% of the sample is taken by the ten largest. The sequencing input was PBMCs. These receptors came from a woman in her 30s in good health and CMV-seropositive.

The chain uses TRBV28 and TRBJ1-5; no firm D call. Germline CDR1 MDHEN, CDR2 SYDVKM. V was clipped by 3 bases and J by 0 bases, with 9 bases between them. The CDR3 is 15 amino acids. The chain's CDR3 is CASSFPGTSNQPQHF. CDR3 sequence (DNA): TGTGCCAGCAGTTTTCCAGGTACTAGCAATCAGCCCCAGCATTTT.

The chain combines TRBV11-2 with TRBJ2-7, with D perhaps being TRBD1 or TRBD2 (5 bases each). This CDR3 contains 14 residues. CDR1 is SGHAT and CDR2 is FQNNGV in the germline V gene. Trimming left V 8 bases short and J 5 bases short, with 19 bases between. In DNA form, the CDR3 reads TGTGCCAGCGACTTTCCCCTCGGGACCCACGAGCAGTACTTC. Its protein is CASDFPLGTHEQYF.

The genes are TRBV28 and TRBJ2-7, with 9 bases lining up with TRBD2. The CDR3 has 16 amino acids. The germline CDR1 and CDR2 sequences are MDHEN and SYDVKM. Trimming cost V 5 bases and J 0 bases; bases outside gene matches: 8. The CDR3: CASSLIAGAGSYEQYF. The CDR3 DNA reads TGTGCCAGCAGTCTAATAGCGGGAGCGGGCTCCTACGAGCAGTACTTC.

The rearrangement links TRBV7-8 to TRBJ2-7; D is uncertain. Germline V CDR1 and CDR2: SGHVS, FQNEAQ. The CDR3 has 15 amino acids. V dropped 1 base and J dropped 2 bases, with 12 bases sitting between them. The CDR3 loop is CASSLVGSRPYEQYF. CDR3 coding DNA: TGTGCCAGCAGCTTAGTAGGGTCTAGACCCTACGAGCAGTACTTC.

V and J are TRBV9 and TRBJ2-1, with no clear D. Germline CDR1 is SGDLS and CDR2 is YYNGEE. The CDR3 runs 15 residues. The V end was cut by 0 bases, the J end by 4 bases, with 11 bases between. The CDR3 bases are TGTGCCAGCAGCGTAGAGCCGTCTCCGTACAATGAGCAGTTCTTC. Amino acid sequence: CASSVEPSPYNEQFF.

The gene calls are TRBV28 and TRBJ2-7; 9 nucleotides line up with TRBD2. The ends lost 4 bases at V and 6 bases at J; junction bases unmatched: 19. CDR1 and CDR2 from the germline V gene are MDHEN and SYDVKM. This CDR3 has 18 residues. CDR3 residues: CASSSPQTSGTSRGEQYF. As DNA, the CDR3 is TGTGCCAGCAGTTCCCCTCAGACTAGCGGAACCTCCCGGGGCGAGCAGTACTTC.

The chain uses TRBV30 and TRBJ2-5; possible D gene TRBD1, 6 bases. There are 13 residues in the CDR3. Looked up from germline, CDR1 is GTSNPN and CDR2 is SVGIG (reference sequence). Trimming removed 0 bases from V and 4 bases from J, with 9 bases in between. The CDR3 loop is CAWSVLGGETQYF. The CDR3 DNA reads as TGTGCCTGGAGTGTTTTAGGGGGAGAGACCCAGTACTTC.

The CDR3 loop reads CASRLGTEAFF. The DNA of the CDR3 is TGTGCCAGCAGGTTAGGTACTGAAGCTTTCTTT. V is TRBV6-5 and J is TRBJ1-1; no firm D call. This CDR3 is 11 amino acids long. The V gene lost 6 bases and the J gene lost 5 bases, with 7 bases spanning the gap. CDR1 is MNHEY and CDR2 is SVGAGI in the germline V gene.